These 17 T cell receptor beta chains were sequenced from one sample in a study of OX40 agonist ivuxolimab in advanced cancers. The method was immunoSEQ multiplex PCR; TCRdb's version includes in-frame clones alone and lacks a portion of them. The sample consists of 42,000 or so clones, approximately 86% of them appearing once. The source material was CD4+ or CD8+ T cells sorted from blood, sampled in a trial of the OX40 agonist ivuxolimab. These receptors were obtained from an adult with an advanced solid tumor such as melanoma, head and neck, liver or kidney cancer.

CDR3 residues: CASSLDMFSGSTDTQYF. The CDR3, as DNA: TGTGCCAGCAGCTTAGATATGTTCAGCGGGAGCACAGATACGCAGTATTTT. The rearrangement links TRBV11-2 to TRBJ2-3; tentative D call: TRBD2 (6 bases). Trimming removed 0 bases from V and 0 bases from J, with 13 bases in between. Germline V gives CDR1 SGHAT, CDR2 FQNNGV. This CDR3 region has 17 residues.

The chain employs TRBV30 and TRBJ2-1; no reliable D call. The germline gives CDR1 GTSNPN, CDR2 SVGIG (reference sequence). Trimming stripped 5 bases from V and 7 bases from J, with 9 bases between. The CDR3 contains 11 residues. This CDR3 is CAWAIQNEQFF. CDR3 nucleotides: TGTGCCTGGGCCATCCAGAATGAGCAGTTCTTC. Filled out from reference TRBV30 and TRBJ2-1, the complete variable domain reads SQTIHQWPATLVQPVGSPLSLECTVEGTSNPNLYWYRQAAGRGLQLLFYSVGIGQISSEVPQNLSASRPQDRQFILSSKKLLLSDSGFYLCAWAIQNEQFFGPGTRLTVL.

V gene TRBV4-1 combines with J gene TRBJ1-2; D unresolved. V was shortened by 0 bases and J by 7 bases, with 9 bases between the two germline ends. Germline V gene data show CDR1 as MGHRA and CDR2 as YSYEKL. The CDR3 is 13 amino acids. The CDR3 reads CASSQEFRAGYTF. As DNA, the CDR3 is TGCGCCAGCAGCCAAGAGTTTAGGGCTGGCTACACCTTC.

The genes are TRBV6-6 and TRBJ1-2, with a tentative D call TRBD1 (6 bases). Germline CDR1 and CDR2: MNHNY and SVGAGI (reference sequence). Trimming took 6 bases from V and 3 from J, leaving 8 bases between them. This CDR3 is built from 12 residues. The DNA of the CDR3 is TGTGCCAGCAGGGCAGGGGACTATGGCTACACCTTC. Encoded protein: CASRAGDYGYTF.

The rearrangement uses TRBV28 and TRBJ1-5; D ambiguous. Germline CDR1 reads MDHEN; CDR2 reads SYDVKM. The CDR3 spans 15 residues. V was cut by 3 bases and J by 0 bases, with 9 bases left in between. The CDR3 coding sequence is TGTGCCAGCAGTTTGGATAGTTATAGCAATCAGCCCCAGCATTTT. It encodes CASSLDSYSNQPQHF.

The chain couples TRBV28 to TRBJ1-1; D might be TRBD1 (6 bases). CDR3 size: 13 residues. V was clipped by 6 bases and J by 1 base, with 9 bases between them. Germline assignment: CDR1 MDHEN and CDR2 SYDVKM. The CDR3 loop reads CASSTTGNTEAFF. The CDR3 region has the DNA TGTGCCAGCAGCACGACAGGGAACACTGAAGCTTTCTTT.

This clone qualifies as medium-sized. The CDR3 bases are TGTGCCAGCAGTCCCTCCGGGACAGGGGTTGGCTACACCTTC. Residues: CASSPSGTGVGYTF. V and J are TRBV6-4 and TRBJ1-2; 10 nucleotides match TRBD1. The CDR3 contains 14 residues. The V segment lost 5 bases and the J segment 7 bases; nucleotides outside the gene matches: 7. Germline V gene lookup returns CDR1 MRHNA and CDR2 SNTAGT.

This sequence joins TRBV4-1 and TRBJ2-3; D uncertain. The CDR3 has 14 residues. The germline V gene has CDR1 MGHRA and CDR2 YSYEKL. V dropped 0 bases and J dropped 3 bases, with 7 bases sitting between them. CDR3 nucleotides: TGCGCCAGCAGCCAAGATTGGTCTACAGATACGCAGTATTTT. It translates to CASSQDWSTDTQYF.

This chain links TRBV6-4 with TRBJ1-6, with a tentative D call TRBD1 (5 bases). CDR3 length: 15 residues. Trimming took off 3 bases at V and 10 bases at J, with 16 bases between the two ends. Germline-derived CDR1 and CDR2 are MRHNA and SNTAGT. CDR3 protein: CASSELGQGYSPLHF. The CDR3, as DNA: TGTGCCAGCAGTGAACTTGGTCAGGGATACTCACCCCTCCACTTT.

This clone is a singleton in its sample. This chain connects TRBV4-2 to TRBJ1-1; D is perhaps TRBD1 (6 bases). Trimming removed 4 bases from V and 6 bases from J, with 15 bases in between. CDR3 length: 14 residues. CDR1 and CDR2 (germline): LGHNA, YNFKEQ. CDR3 in DNA: TGTGCCAGCAGCCTACTCATGCAGGGGCCTGAAGCTTTCTTT. Its protein is CASSLLMQGPEAFF.

The chain couples TRBV14 to TRBJ2-6, with D unresolved. V lost 6 bases and J 4 bases, leaving 16 bases between the germline ends. The germline gives CDR1 SGHDN, CDR2 FVKESK. This CDR3 has 16 amino acids. The CDR3 is CASRPDRLTGANVLTF. The CDR3 region has the DNA TGTGCCAGCAGACCTGACCGTCTCACAGGGGCCAACGTCCTGACTTTC.

The chain employs TRBV19 and TRBJ2-2; weak D call: TRBD2 (6 bases). Germline V gene data show CDR1 as LNHDA and CDR2 as SQIVND (reference sequence). Trimming took off 8 bases at V and 8 bases at J, with 12 bases between the two ends. The CDR3 length is 12 residues. The CDR3 is CASVSGGGELFF. CDR3 sequence (DNA): TGTGCCAGTGTTAGCGGAGGGGGGGAGCTGTTTTTT.

The rearrangement uses TRBV30 and TRBJ2-3; 14 positions match TRBD2. Per germline, CDR1 GTSNPN and CDR2 SVGIG (reference sequence). Germline trimming cut 0 bases from V and 6 bases from J; bases unmatched to any gene: 2. The CDR3 totals 15 residues. CDR3 sequence reads: CAWSVGTSGSDTQYF. DNA of the CDR3: TGTGCCTGGAGTGTTGGGACTAGCGGGAGTGATACGCAGTATTTT.

This clone was observed a handful of times. CDR3 bases: TGTGCCAGCAGCGCCGTTAAGACAGGGGCACTTTACGAGCAGTACTTC. This translates into CASSAVKTGALYEQYF. The chain carries TRBV7-6 and TRBJ2-7; TRBD1 agrees at 8 bases. The CDR3 contains 16 residues. Looked up from germline, CDR1 is SGHVS and CDR2 is FNYEAQ. V lost 5 bases to trimming and J lost 4 bases; unmatched junction nucleotides: 13.

The chain is built from TRBV5-5 and TRBJ2-3; the match to TRBD2 covers 8 bases. The germline gives CDR1 SGHKS, CDR2 YYEKEE (reference sequence). V was pared by 0 bases and J by 3 bases, with 6 bases of the junction left unmatched. CDR3 size: 16 residues. The CDR3 reads CASSLEVLAVTDTQYF. The CDR3 bases are TGTGCCAGCAGCTTGGAAGTACTAGCGGTAACAGATACGCAGTATTTT.

This clone was found a few times. J is TRBJ2-7 and V is TRBV5-1, with 10 positions matching TRBD1. Germline-derived CDR1 and CDR2 are SGHRS and YFSETQ. V lost 2 bases and J lost 2; bases outside the gene matches: 1. This CDR3 has 14 residues. CDR3: CASSLGTGAYEQYV. CDR3 nucleotide sequence: TGCGCCAGCAGCTTAGGGACAGGGGCCTACGAGCAGTACGTC.

There are a few counts of this clone. The rearrangement joins TRBV19 to TRBJ1-2; tentatively, D is TRBD1 (5 bases). V lost 10 bases, J lost 4 bases, and 16 bases lay in between. The CDR3 spans 13 residues. Looked up from germline, CDR1 is LNHDA and CDR2 is SQIVND (reference sequence). CDR3 protein: CATFSGPSYGYTF. CDR3 DNA: TGTGCCACCTTCTCGGGACCCAGCTATGGCTACACCTTC.